The 7 T cell receptor beta chains below were found in one sample sequenced in a study of cytomegalovirus exposure and HLA in healthy donors. The PCR was carried out with 60 Vbeta primers and 13 Jbeta primers. Produced via immunoSEQ multiplex PCR; TCRdb's table is partial and in-frame only. The sample has some 100,000 clones; roughly four fifths are singletons. Sequencing was performed on PBMCs. The receptors come from a male donor in good health and CMV-seropositive.

The chain couples TRBV27 to TRBJ2-1; possible D gene TRBD1, 6 bases. Trimming removed 10 bases at V and 7 bases at J, with 14 bases between. Per the germline V gene, CDR1 is MNHEY and CDR2 is SMNVEV (reference sequence). The CDR3 runs to 12 residues. CDR3 DNA: TGTGCCATAACAACAGGGAGTAATGAGCAGTTCTTC. Protein: CAITTGSNEQFF.

The V and J genes are TRBV6-6 and TRBJ1-6; 7 bases fit TRBD1. CDR3 length: 16 amino acids. Unmatched junction bases numbered 8, after V lost 4 bases and J lost 5 bases. From germline, CDR1 is MNHNY and CDR2 SVGAGI (reference sequence). The CDR3 nucleotides read TGTGCCAGCAGTTCTTCAGGGGGTGTGAATAATTCACCCCTCCACTTT. Translating it yields CASSSSGGVNNSPLHF.

This clone was recorded a few times. The chain recombines TRBV5-6 with TRBJ1-5; 8 bases line up with TRBD1. The germline V gene has CDR1 SGHDT and CDR2 YYEEEE. The CDR3 contains 13 residues. V gave up 0 bases and J gave up 7 bases; unmatched junction bases: 0. CDR3 residues: CASSLDRGQPQHF. The CDR3 bases are TGTGCCAGCAGCTTGGACAGGGGGCAGCCCCAGCATTTT. Drawing the rest from reference TRBV5-6 and TRBJ1-5, the complete variable domain is DAGVTQSPTHLIKTRGQQVTLRCSPKSGHDTVSWYQQALGQGPQFIFQYYEEEERQRGNFPDRFSGHQFPNYSSELNVNALLLGDSALYLCASSLDRGQPQHFGDGTRLSIL.

The table lists this clone with a few counts. CDR3 DNA sequence: TGCGCCAGCAGCCAAGGCAGGACAGGGAATAATGAAAAACTGTTTTTT. This encodes CASSQGRTGNNEKLFF. The gene calls are TRBV4-1 and TRBJ1-4; 8 nucleotides line up with TRBD1. The CDR3 is 16 residues long. The V segment lost 1 base and the J segment 4 bases; nucleotides outside the gene matches: 5. Per germline, CDR1 MGHRA and CDR2 YSYEKL.

The chain joins TRBV5-4 to TRBJ2-5; 9 bases line up with TRBD2. The CDR3 consists of 15 residues. V trimming: 0 bases; J trimming: 2 bases; junction bases outside the gene matches: 2. Germline V CDR1 and CDR2: SGHNT, YYREEE (reference sequence). The CDR3 nucleotides are TGTGCCAGCAGCTTGGTGGCGGGGGGGCAAGAGACCCAGTACTTC. Translation gives CASSLVAGGQETQYF.

The genes are TRBV5-1 and TRBJ2-2; 10 bases agree with TRBD2. V lost 2 bases, J lost 7 bases, and 8 bases stayed unmatched. Germline assignment: CDR1 SGHRS and CDR2 YFSETQ. The CDR3 totals 16 residues. The CDR3 region has the DNA TGCGCCAGCAGCTTTGATACTAGCGGGGTTGTCGGGGAGCTGTTTTTT. This gives the protein CASSFDTSGVVGELFF.

This chain joins TRBV28 and TRBJ1-2; D unresolved. The germline V gene encodes CDR1 MDHEN and CDR2 SYDVKM. The length of the CDR3 is 15 residues. V shed 8 bases and J shed 8 bases, with 24 bases lying between them. CDR3 DNA: TGTGCCAGCCGCAAACATCCCGGCAGCCCGGGGGGCTACACCTTC. The encoded protein is CASRKHPGSPGGYTF.